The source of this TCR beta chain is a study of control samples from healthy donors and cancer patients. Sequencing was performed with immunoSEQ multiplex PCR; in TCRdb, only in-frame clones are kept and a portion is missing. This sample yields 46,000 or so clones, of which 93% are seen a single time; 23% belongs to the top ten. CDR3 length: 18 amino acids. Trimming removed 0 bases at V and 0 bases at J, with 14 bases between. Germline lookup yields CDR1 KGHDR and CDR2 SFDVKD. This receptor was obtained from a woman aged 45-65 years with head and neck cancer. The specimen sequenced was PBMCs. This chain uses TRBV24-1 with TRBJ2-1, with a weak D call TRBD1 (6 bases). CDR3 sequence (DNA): TGTGCCACCAGTGATTTGCATGGGGGCCCCTCCTCCTACAATGAGCAGTTCTTC. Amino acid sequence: CATSDLHGGPSSYNEQFF.